The subject of this entry is one T cell receptor (beta chain). Original analysis: Amplification from reference gene primers served as the basis for estimated nucleated cell counts. Sequencing was performed with immunoSEQ multiplex PCR; in TCRdb, only in-frame clones are kept and a portion is missing. From that table come the V and J calls and clone size; the DNA was used to work out D and trimming. The sample records 120,000 to 150,000 clones, about 80% being singletons. V lost 9 bases to trimming and J lost 5 bases; unmatched junction nucleotides: 4. Germline V CDR1 and CDR2: LNHDA, SQIVND (reference sequence). The CDR3 has 14 amino acids. This sample was taken from a study of blood T cell repertoires in COVID-19. Study background: In each case, the material was cDNA or gDNA derived from T cells, B-cell-depleted T cells, or PBMCs.

The source is a human donor in a cohort sampled during active COVID-19. Sequenced sample: peripheral blood. The chain links TRBV19 to TRBJ1-6; 10 positions match TRBD1. This CDR3 reads CASTGTGDNSPLHF. The DNA of the CDR3 is TGTGCCAGCACGGGGACAGGGGATAATTCACCCCTCCACTTT.